These T cell receptor beta chains were read from a single sample in a study of blood T cell repertoires in COVID-19. The method was immunoSEQ multiplex PCR; TCRdb's version includes in-frame clones alone and lacks a portion of them. The sample contains around 310,000 clones, almost 90% of which appear only once. The sample comprised peripheral blood. These receptors all come from a woman in her thirties or forties with COVID-19, enrolled during active disease. The CDR3 runs from the conserved cysteine through the conserved F or W. The D gene is left open where the match is weak. For some rows the clone size is stated as once, few or many, or as a class when expanded; others skip it.

V gene	CDR3 length	D gene	clone size	J gene	CDR3 protein	CDR3 DNA
TRBV27	12	TRBD1	once	TRBJ1-2	CASSYGQGKYTF	TGTGCCAGCAGTTATGGACAGGGGAAATACACCTTC
TRBV19	15	NA	NA	TRBJ1-4	CASSSIGSSNEKLFF	TGTGCCAGTAGTTCAATCGGGAGCTCTAATGAAAAACTGTTTTTT
TRBV6-5	14	NA	NA	TRBJ1-6	CASSLGETNSPLHF	TGTGCCAGCTCTCTCGGGGAAACGAATTCACCCCTCCACTTT
TRBV4-3	15	TRBD1	NA	TRBJ1-2	CASSQETGEGNGYTF	TGCGCCAGCAGCCAAGAGACAGGGGAGGGGAATGGCTACACCTTC
TRBV9	14	NA	NA	TRBJ2-1	CASSAVAGKSEQFF	TGTGCCAGCAGCGCCGTGGCAGGGAAGAGTGAGCAGTTCTTC
TRBV5-4	14	TRBD1	once	TRBJ2-1	CASFPGTGGNEQFF	TGTGCCAGCTTTCCCGGGACAGGGGGCAATGAGCAGTTCTTC
TRBV7-2	16	TRBD1	once	TRBJ1-2	CASSLDWGGQEGGYTF	TGTGCCAGCAGCTTAGATTGGGGGGGACAGGAAGGTGGCTACACCTTC
TRBV28	12	TRBD1	once	TRBJ1-4	CASSLGQGGLFF	TGTGCCAGCAGCCTCGGACAGGGGGGACTGTTTTTT
TRBV20-1	11	NA	NA	TRBJ2-7	CSAPYTYEQYF	TGCAGTGCCCCGTATACCTACGAGCAGTACTTC
TRBV6-2/TRBV6-3	15	TRBD1	NA	TRBJ1-1	CASSQEDRGDTEAFF	TGTGCCAGCAGTCAAGAGGACAGGGGAGATACTGAAGCTTTCTTT
TRBV6-5	12	NA	NA	TRBJ1-1	CASIKRQIEAFF	TGTGCCAGCATCAAGAGACAGATTGAAGCTTTCTTT
TRBV7-8	15	NA	NA	TRBJ2-3	CASSLSRGRTDTQYF	TGTGCCAGCAGCTTATCAAGAGGCCGCACAGATACGCAGTATTTT
TRBV24-1	15	TRBD2	NA	TRBJ2-2	CATSSRREGTGELFF	TGTGCCACCAGTTCGCGTCGGGAGGGAACCGGGGAGCTGTTTTTT